The 20 T cell receptor beta chains presented below share a single source sample, sequenced in a study of PD-L1 blockade in urothelial cancer. The assay was immunoSEQ multiplex PCR, and TCRdb's table has in-frame clones only and misses some. Of 35,000 to 45,000 clones listed, about 89% are singletons. Time point reported: peripheral blood 6 weeks after treatment start. This specimen consisted of PBMCs, obtained around atezolizumab (anti-PD-L1) treatment. Source of these receptors: a man in his 70s with urothelial cancer.

This clone was found a few times. The V gene is TRBV9, the J gene TRBJ2-7, with 7 bases lining up with TRBD2. Germline lookup yields CDR1 SGDLS and CDR2 YYNGEE. The trim removed 0 bases at V and 3 bases at J, leaving 9 bases unmatched. The CDR3 consists of 16 residues. This CDR3 is CASSVAGAGAIYEQYF. The CDR3 region has the DNA TGTGCCAGCAGCGTAGCTGGGGCGGGAGCGATCTACGAGCAGTACTTC.

The J gene is TRBJ2-7, the V gene TRBV7-2, with D hard to call. The CDR3 spans 11 residues. CDR1 is SGHTA, CDR2 FQGNSA, per germline. Trimming stripped 5 bases from V and 6 bases from J, with 8 bases between. The CDR3 spells CASSLYSEQYF. CDR3 nucleotides: TGTGCCAGCAGCCTGTATAGCGAGCAGTACTTC.

The table lists this clone with a count of one. The chain uses TRBV7-9 and TRBJ1-5, with 7 bases that match TRBD1. Germline V gives CDR1 SEHNR, CDR2 FQNEAQ (reference sequence). The CDR3 runs 15 residues. With V trimmed by 6 bases and J by 2 bases, 7 bases remained unmatched. CDR3 region: CASSSWDRGNQPQHF. The CDR3 DNA reads TGTGCCAGCAGTTCATGGGACAGAGGCAATCAGCCCCAGCATTTT.

In DNA, the CDR3 is TGTGCCAGCAGTTCAGGACTAGCGGGCCTACACACAGATACGCAGTATTTT. Residues: CASSSGLAGLHTDTQYF. This chain uses TRBV27 with TRBJ2-3; TRBD2 matches at 11 bases. V was clipped by 4 bases and J by 2 bases; unmatched bases: 8. Germline V lookup: CDR1 MNHEY, CDR2 SMNVEV (reference sequence). The CDR3 is made up of 17 amino acids.

The chain recombines TRBV5-1 with TRBJ2-7, with 7 bases matching TRBD2. CDR1 SGHRS and CDR2 YFSETQ come from the germline V gene. The CDR3 has 15 residues. The V segment lost 0 bases and the J segment 2 bases; nucleotides outside the gene matches: 5. The CDR3 sequence is CASSLGGGAPYEQYF. The CDR3 nucleotides are TGCGCCAGCAGCTTGGGGGGGGGAGCGCCCTACGAGCAGTACTTC.

The chain couples TRBV6-1 to TRBJ1-5; D gene ambiguous. Germline assignment: CDR1 MNHNS and CDR2 SASEGT. Trimming removed 7 bases from V and 1 base from J, with 8 bases in between. CDR3 length equals 13 residues. CDR3 DNA sequence: TGTGCCAGCATTCAACAGAGCAATCAGCCCCAGCATTTT. Residues: CASIQQSNQPQHF.

V gene TRBV5-1 combines with J gene TRBJ2-5, with D maybe TRBD2 (5 bases). Trimming took off 1 base at V and 14 bases at J, with 15 bases between the two ends. Germline V gene sequence: CDR1 SGHRS, CDR2 YFSETQ. The CDR3 consists of 12 residues. DNA for the CDR3: TGCGCCAGCAGCTTGCTCTCCGGGGAATGCTACTTC. It encodes CASSLLSGECYF.

The rearrangement joins TRBV21-1 to TRBJ2-6; the table's D call TRBD2 went unverified against the DNA. TRBV21-1 is assigned pseudogene status. This CDR3 spans 18 amino acids. This CDR3 reads CASSMRVAGNSGANVLTF. CDR3 DNA: TGTGCCAGCAGCATGAGGGTAGCGGGTAACTCTGGGGCCAACGTCCTGACTTTC.

The gene calls are TRBV11-2 and TRBJ2-5, with 7 bases that match TRBD1. The ends lost 5 bases at V and 2 bases at J; junction bases unmatched: 11. The germline V gene has CDR1 SGHAT and CDR2 FQNNGV. The CDR3 consists of 16 residues. The CDR3 coding sequence is TGTGCCAGCAGCCCGACGGGACAGAGCCTTCAAGAGACCCAGTACTTC. Protein sequence: CASSPTGQSLQETQYF. The full variable domain, with the rest looked up from reference TRBV11-2 and TRBJ2-5, is EAGVAQSPRYKIIEKRQSVAFWCNPISGHATLYWYQQILGQGPKLLIQFQNNGVVDDSQLPKDRFSAERLKGVDSTLKIQPAKLEDSAVYLCASSPTGQSLQETQYFGPGTRLLVL.

The chain has TRBV6-1 and TRBJ1-5, with D uncertain. The CDR3 loop spans 12 amino acids. CDR1 MNHNS and CDR2 SASEGT come from the germline V gene. The V and J ends lost 3 bases and 6 bases respectively, with 6 bases between them. This CDR3 is CASSDPFQPQHF. The CDR3 DNA reads TGTGCCAGCAGTGACCCGTTTCAGCCCCAGCATTTT.

The chain carries TRBV27 and TRBJ1-4; possible D gene TRBD1, 5 bases. The CDR3 is 16 residues long. In germline, CDR1 is MNHEY, CDR2 SMNVEV (reference sequence). V lost 2 bases and J lost 4, with 14 bases in between. The CDR3 sequence is CASSLIGTPNNEKLFF. The CDR3 DNA follows: TGTGCCAGCAGTTTAATTGGGACTCCTAATAATGAAAAACTGTTTTTT.

The V gene is TRBV9, the J gene TRBJ2-5, with 11 bases matching TRBD2. This CDR3 region has 14 residues. CDR1 is SGDLS and CDR2 is YYNGEE in the germline V gene. With V trimmed by 3 bases and J by 3 bases, 1 base remained unmatched. CDR3 protein: CASSEGLAEETQYF. The CDR3 DNA follows: TGTGCCAGCAGCGAGGGACTAGCGGAAGAGACCCAGTACTTC.

The chain is built from TRBV7-8 and TRBJ1-1, with unresolved D. The ends were cut back, 3 bases at V and 1 base at J, with 9 bases in the middle. Germline-derived CDR1 and CDR2 are SGHVS and FQNEAQ. The CDR3 covers 14 residues. CDR3 sequence reads: CASSFRRQNTEAFF. CDR3 coding DNA: TGTGCCAGCAGCTTTCGGCGGCAGAACACTGAAGCTTTCTTT.

The CDR3 here is CASSSLSGQSGEQFF. CDR3 DNA: TGTGCCAGCAGCTCCCTTAGCGGGCAATCGGGTGAGCAGTTCTTC. The gene calls are TRBV9 and TRBJ2-1; the match to TRBD2 covers 7 bases. With V trimmed by 4 bases and J by 9 bases, 13 bases remained unmatched. CDR3 length: 15 residues. Germline V lookup: CDR1 SGDLS, CDR2 YYNGEE.

The V and J genes are TRBV6-4 and TRBJ1-1, with 7 bases that match TRBD1. V lost 8 bases and J lost 5; bases outside the gene matches: 8. From germline, CDR1 is MRHNA and CDR2 SNTAGT. There are 13 residues in the CDR3. Here the CDR3 DNA reads TGTGCCAGCGTCCGGGACAGAGAGACTGAAGCTTTCTTT. Translated: CASVRDRETEAFF.

Written as DNA, the CDR3 is TGTGCCAGCAGCCTCCGATGGAGCTCCTACGAGCAGTACTTC. Its translation is CASSLRWSSYEQYF. This chain joins TRBV7-2 and TRBJ2-7; D is unresolved. Germline lookup yields CDR1 SGHTA and CDR2 FQGNSA. The CDR3 contains 14 residues. V was cut by 5 bases and J by 0 bases, with 11 bases left in between.

This chain connects TRBV29-1 to TRBJ2-1; 7 positions match TRBD1. The V gene's germline CDR1 is SQVTM and CDR2 ANQGSEA. The CDR3 totals 14 residues. V gave up 4 bases and J gave up 6 bases; unmatched junction bases: 9. The CDR3 DNA follows: TGCAGCGTTGGTTCAGGGGGAAGGCCCAATGAGCAGTTCTTC. This encodes CSVGSGGRPNEQFF.

V and J are TRBV7-9 and TRBJ1-1; D gene ambiguous. CDR3 size: 13 residues. Germline CDR1 reads SEHNR; CDR2 reads FQNEAQ (reference sequence). Trimming took off 1 base at V and 4 bases at J, with 7 bases between the two ends. CDR3 sequence: CASSLEHGTEAFF. The CDR3, as DNA: TGTGCCAGCAGCTTAGAGCACGGCACTGAAGCTTTCTTT.

The gene calls are TRBV6-1 and TRBJ2-1, with D perhaps matching TRBD2 (5 bases). V lost 9 bases, J lost 1 base, and 10 bases lay in between. The CDR3 length is 13 residues. CDR1 is MNHNS and CDR2 is SASEGT in the germline V gene. CDR3 DNA: TGTGCCAGTTATGAGCGGTCCTACAATGAGCAGTTCTTC. It encodes CASYERSYNEQFF.

V gene TRBV6-6 combines with J gene TRBJ2-7; perhaps TRBD1 as D (6 bases). The ends were cut back, 4 bases at V and 2 bases at J, with 12 bases in the middle. The CDR3 has 14 residues. Looked up from germline, CDR1 is MNHNY and CDR2 is SVGAGI (reference sequence). The CDR3 loop reads CASSSGQPPYEQYF. In nucleotides, the CDR3 is TGTGCCAGCAGTTCTGGACAGCCACCCTACGAGCAGTACTTC.